This T cell receptor (beta chain) was sequenced in a study of T cell clones after liver transplantation. Only one count was recorded for this clone. Its antigen is still unknown. Study-wide results and limits: The donor-reactive repertoire was only partly measurable in two subjects, lacking donor cells. Donor-reactive sequences fell more than third party-reactive ones, suggesting partial deletion.

The V segment lost 5 bases and the J segment 6 bases; nucleotides outside the gene matches: 17. CDR1 and CDR2 from the germline V gene are SGHTA and FQGNSA. This CDR3 has 17 residues. Libraries were prepared by immunoSEQ multiplex PCR; TCRdb keeps only in-frame clonotypes and omits some of them. The sample records tens of thousands of clones, about 70% being singletons. Thawed unstimulated PBMCs were FACS-sorted by CD3, CD4 and CD8 into two populations. Sequencing was performed on CD4+ T cells from blood, taken before liver transplant. The TCR was taken from a human donor who received a liver transplant. V usage is TRBV7-2 and J usage is TRBJ1-2; 8 bases agree with TRBD1. CDR3 sequence (DNA): TGTGCCAGCAGCGAAGACAGGGGTTTAGTCTCTTCACATGGCTACACCTTC. Its protein is CASSEDRGLVSSHGYTF.